These 8 T cell receptor beta chains were sequenced from one sample in a study of OX40 agonist ivuxolimab in advanced cancers. Sequencing used immunoSEQ multiplex PCR; TCRdb keeps in-frame clones, though not all of them. The sample consists of tens of thousands of clones, 80% to 90% of them appearing once. Here the sequenced sample was CD4+ or CD8+ T cells sorted from blood, taken in a trial of the OX40 agonist ivuxolimab. These TCRs come from an adult with an advanced solid tumor such as melanoma, head and neck, liver or kidney cancer.

The chain couples TRBV30 to TRBJ2-7; D perhaps matches TRBD1 (5 bases). V lost 3 bases to trimming and J lost 7 bases, with 19 bases between them. The CDR3 is 14 residues long. The germline gives CDR1 GTSNPN, CDR2 SVGIG (reference sequence). CDR3 protein: CAWSPGAGLGEQYF. CDR3 bases: TGTGCCTGGAGCCCTGGGGCAGGCCTGGGGGAGCAGTACTTC.

This chain joins TRBV6-1 and TRBJ2-7, with a possible D match to TRBD1 (5 bases). Trimming shortened V by 8 bases and J by 2 bases, and 13 bases separated the two germline ends. Germline values: CDR1 MNHNS, CDR2 SASEGT. The CDR3 has 13 amino acids. CDR3 amino acids: CASEGVLTYEQYF. CDR3 sequence (DNA): TGTGCCAGCGAAGGGGTTCTTACCTACGAGCAGTACTTC.

The chain couples TRBV6-5 to TRBJ1-6; 7 bases map to TRBD1. The CDR3 totals 16 residues. Trimming took 4 bases from V and 0 from J; bases not matched to a gene: 3. Looked up from germline, CDR1 is MNHEY and CDR2 is SVGAGI. The DNA for the CDR3 is TGTGCCAGCAGTTTGACAGGGAGCTCCTATAATTCACCCCTCCACTTT. It is translated as CASSLTGSSYNSPLHF.

This sequence joins TRBV7-2 and TRBJ2-1; 11 nucleotides align to TRBD1. Germline V lookup: CDR1 SGHTA, CDR2 FQGNSA. The V and J ends lost 5 bases and 8 bases, in that order; junction bases with no gene match: 17. There are 18 residues in the CDR3. Written as DNA, the CDR3 is TGTGCCAGCAGCGACAGGCCCCGGACAGGGGGCTCCTCGGATGAGCAGTTCTTC. Protein: CASSDRPRTGGSSDEQFF. Variable domain in full (rest from reference TRBV7-2 and TRBJ2-1): GAGVSQSPSNKVTEKGKDVELRCDPISGHTALYWYRQSLGQGLEFLIYFQGNSAPDKSGLPSDRFSAERTGGSVSTLTIQRTQQEDSAVYLCASSDRPRTGGSSDEQFFGPGTRLTVL.

The chain couples TRBV7-7 to TRBJ2-5; 7 positions agree with TRBD2. Germline lookup yields CDR1 SSHAT and CDR2 FNYEAQ (reference sequence). The CDR3 loop spans 16 amino acids. Losses at the gene ends were 3 bases for V and 1 base for J; bases not matched to a gene: 8. This CDR3 is CASSLGGSGPQETQYF. CDR3 nucleotide sequence: TGTGCCAGCAGCTTGGGGGGTAGCGGGCCCCAAGAGACCCAGTACTTC.

This chain links TRBV5-4 with TRBJ2-2; D is possibly TRBD2 (5 bases). Trimming removed 4 bases from V and 2 bases from J, with 15 bases in between. Germline V gene sequence: CDR1 SGHNT, CDR2 YYREEE (reference sequence). The length of the CDR3 is 16 residues. The CDR3 DNA reads TGTGCCAGCAGCGGCAGGACTCTCAAAAACACCGGGGAGCTGTTTTTT. Encoded protein: CASSGRTLKNTGELFF.

This clone is a singleton in its sample. CDR3 nucleotide sequence: TGTGCCAGCAGCACCGACATAGGAAACACCATATATTTT. This encodes CASSTDIGNTIYF. The chain is built from TRBV7-3 and TRBJ1-3; D call uncertain. Trimming cost V 5 bases and J 4 bases, with 9 bases left between them. Germline CDR1 and CDR2: SGHTA and FQGTGA. This CDR3 is built from 13 residues.

This clone has more than one count but fewer than ten. CDR3 sequence (DNA): TGTGCCAGCAGTTTTAACAGGCTTAACTATGGCTACACCTTC. Amino acid sequence: CASSFNRLNYGYTF. The V call is TRBV27, the J call TRBJ1-2; perhaps TRBD1 as D (5 bases). CDR1 is MNHEY and CDR2 is SMNVEV in the germline V gene (reference sequence). CDR3 length: 14 amino acids. V was pared by 3 bases and J by 1 base, with 9 bases between.